The next 21 T cell receptor beta chains were all read from a single sample in a study of blood T cell repertoires in COVID-19 (TCRdb year 2020). Library method: the immunoSEQ multiplex PCR assay. TCRdb limited this immuneACCESS table to in-frame rearrangements with V and J called. A share of clones is missing; checked studies link under half to unresolved V genes, and the rest is unexplained. The sample has under 150,000 clones on record, around three quarters of them singletons. The ten top clones hold approximately 3.9% of the sample. Sequencing was carried out using peripheral blood. The source is a woman of 80 years or more with acute or convalescent COVID-19.

The rearrangement links TRBV9 to TRBJ1-5; 7 bases agree with TRBD1. V lost 4 bases and J lost 7; bases outside the gene matches: 8. Germline loops: CDR1 SGDLS, CDR2 YYNGEE. The CDR3 is 14 amino acids. Here the CDR3 DNA reads TGTGCCAGCAGCCCTCGGACAGGAGACCAGCCCCAGCATTTT. Residues: CASSPRTGDQPQHF.

This sequence joins TRBV7-8 and TRBJ2-2; weak D call: TRBD2 (6 bases). Germline CDR1 and CDR2: SGHVS and FQNEAQ. V was pared by 8 bases and J by 4 bases, with 17 bases between. The CDR3 totals 15 residues. CDR3 sequence: CASEPPGDFTGELFF. The CDR3 bases are TGTGCCAGCGAACCCCCGGGGGATTTCACCGGGGAGCTGTTTTTT.

The chain has TRBV6-2 or TRBV6-3 and TRBJ2-3, with D unresolved. Germline V gives CDR1 MNHEY, CDR2 SVGEGT. The CDR3 sequence is 14 residues long. Trimming stripped 3 bases from V and 4 bases from J, with 11 bases between. The CDR3 region is CASSYTQASDTQYF. Written as DNA, the CDR3 is TGTGCCAGCAGTTATACCCAGGCATCAGATACGCAGTATTTT.

The CDR3 region is CASSRQTNTEAFF. For the CDR3, the DNA is TGTGCCAGCAGCCGACAGACTAACACTGAAGCTTTCTTT. The chain recombines TRBV16 with TRBJ1-1; weak D call: TRBD1 (5 bases). CDR3 length: 13 amino acids. Trimming took off 4 bases at V and 2 bases at J, with 8 bases between the two ends. CDR1 KGHSY and CDR2 FQNENV come from the germline V gene.

This chain uses TRBV2 with TRBJ1-5; the D gene is possibly TRBD1 (6 bases). The CDR3 sequence is 15 residues long. V dropped 7 bases and J dropped 5 bases, with 18 bases sitting between them. The germline gives CDR1 SNHLY, CDR2 FYNNEI. The CDR3, as DNA: TGTGCCAGCAAAAGGACAGACACTAACCATCAGCCCCAGCATTTT. It translates to CASKRTDTNHQPQHF.

This clone was recorded only once. This chain joins TRBV5-1 and TRBJ2-5, with D tentatively TRBD1 (7 bases). The V end was cut by 5 bases, the J end by 4 bases, with 15 bases between. The CDR3 runs 14 residues. The germline gives CDR1 SGHRS, CDR2 YFSETQ. CDR3 DNA sequence: TGCGCCAGCAGGCCCGGGGGACAGATAGAGACCCAGTACTTC. Protein product: CASRPGGQIETQYF. Complete variable domain (other parts from reference TRBV5-1 and TRBJ2-5): KAGVTQTPRYLIKTRGQQVTLSCSPISGHRSVSWYQQTPGQGLQFLFEYFSETQRNKGNFPGRFSGRQFSNSRSEMNVSTLELGDSALYLCASRPGGQIETQYFGPGTRLLVL.

The chain couples TRBV28 to TRBJ1-5, with D unclear. V dropped 3 bases and J dropped 2 bases, with 11 bases sitting between them. The germline V gene encodes CDR1 MDHEN and CDR2 SYDVKM. This CDR3 has 15 residues. CDR3 coding DNA: TGTGCCAGCAGTTTGCGCGACACAGGCAATCAGCCCCAGCATTTT. This encodes CASSLRDTGNQPQHF.

CDR3: CASSALTGGSGYTF. The CDR3 coding sequence is TGTGCCAGCAGCGCCTTGACAGGGGGCTCTGGCTACACCTTC. The chain combines TRBV7-2 with TRBJ1-2; 10 positions match TRBD1. J was trimmed by 7 bases and V by 5 bases; bases with no gene match: 7. Germline V CDR1 and CDR2: SGHTA, FQGNSA. The CDR3 runs to 14 residues.

The CDR3 sequence: CASSLDREGKLFF. The DNA of the CDR3 is TGTGCCAGCAGCTTAGATAGGGAGGGAAAACTGTTTTTT. The chain couples TRBV11-2 to TRBJ1-4; D unresolved. Germline CDR1 SGHAT, CDR2 FQNNGV. Trimming removed 0 bases from V and 10 bases from J, with 9 bases in between. This CDR3 contains 13 residues.

V gene TRBV6-2 or TRBV6-3 combines with J gene TRBJ1-5; 7 nucleotides match TRBD1. CDR3 length equals 13 residues. The J segment lost 7 bases and the V segment lost 1 base, leaving 1 base of the junction unmatched. Germline CDR1 is MNHEY and CDR2 is SVGEGT. CDR3 in amino acids: CASSYFRGQPQHF. For the CDR3, the DNA is TGTGCCAGCAGTTACTTCAGGGGGCAGCCCCAGCATTTT.

The chain carries TRBV10-3 and TRBJ1-1, with TRBD1 identical over 12 bases. CDR1 is ENHRY and CDR2 is SYGVKD in the germline V gene. This CDR3 has 13 amino acids. Trimming took 8 bases from V and 6 from J; bases not matched to a gene: 4. This chain's CDR3 is CAIGGQGASEAFF. The CDR3, as DNA: TGTGCCATCGGGGGACAGGGGGCCTCTGAAGCTTTCTTT.

This chain connects TRBV6-2 or TRBV6-3 to TRBJ2-5; D possibly corresponds to TRBD2 (5 bases). Trimming took off 2 bases at V and 7 bases at J, with 8 bases between the two ends. CDR1 MNHEY and CDR2 SVGEGT come from the germline V gene. CDR3 length: 12 residues. The CDR3 protein is CASSYEGRTQYF. The CDR3 region has the DNA TGTGCCAGCAGTTACGAGGGCAGGACCCAGTACTTC.

This clone was observed a few times. The V gene is TRBV5-1, the J gene TRBJ2-5, with D perhaps TRBD1 (5 bases). This CDR3 region has 13 residues. V gave up 6 bases and J gave up 0 bases, with 9 bases separating them. In germline, CDR1 is SGHRS, CDR2 YFSETQ. In nucleotides, the CDR3 is TGCGCCAGCACTCCAGGGTACCAAGAGACCCAGTACTTC. This gives the protein CASTPGYQETQYF.

The V call is TRBV20-1, the J call TRBJ2-1, with D tentatively TRBD2 (6 bases). Germline values: CDR1 DFQATT, CDR2 SNEGSKA (reference sequence). CDR3 length: 14 amino acids. V was pared by 3 bases and J by 5 bases, with 14 bases between. The CDR3 coding sequence is TGCAGTGCTAGTGGTGGGAGGACTAACAATGAGCAGTTCTTC. It encodes CSASGGRTNNEQFF.

The rearrangement uses TRBV18 and TRBJ1-5, with D possibly TRBD1 on 5 matching bases. V lost 6 bases and J 3 bases, leaving 9 bases between the germline ends. CDR1 and CDR2 (germline): KGHSH, LQKENI. The CDR3 totals 13 residues. CDR3 protein: CASSQGLNQPQHF. The CDR3 DNA sequence: TGTGCCAGCTCCCAGGGCCTCAATCAGCCCCAGCATTTT.

The chain links TRBV14 to TRBJ1-2; a possible D gene is TRBD1 (5 bases). This CDR3 region has 15 residues. Germline lookup yields CDR1 SGHDN and CDR2 FVKESK. Trimming cost V 5 bases and J 6 bases, with 19 bases left between them. CDR3 amino acids: CASSLYTTGIDGYTF. The CDR3 DNA sequence: TGTGCCAGCAGCTTATACACCACAGGTATCGATGGCTACACCTTC.

The V and J genes are TRBV27 and TRBJ2-2; 7 nucleotides line up with TRBD1. With V trimmed by 5 bases and J by 3 bases, 6 bases remained unmatched. CDR1 is MNHEY, CDR2 SMNVEV, per germline (reference sequence). The CDR3 has 15 amino acids. The CDR3 is CASSGPGGDTGELFF. The CDR3, as DNA: TGTGCCAGCAGTGGACCAGGGGGAGACACCGGGGAGCTGTTTTTT.

This chain connects TRBV28 to TRBJ1-5; the match to TRBD1 covers 8 bases. After removal of 2 bases from V and 6 bases from J, the junction contained 3 bases not matched to a gene. Per the germline V gene, CDR1 is MDHEN and CDR2 is SYDVKM. The CDR3 is 14 residues long. For the CDR3, the DNA is TGTGCCAGCAGTTTACCAGGGGGCGGTCAGCCCCAGCATTTT. It specifies CASSLPGGGQPQHF.

This clone was picked up a small number of times. The chain carries TRBV5-6 and TRBJ1-6; D gene unclear. CDR3 length: 14 residues. The germline CDR1 and CDR2 sequences are SGHDT and YYEEEE. V was trimmed by 1 base and J by 8 bases, leaving 10 bases between them. The CDR3 loop reads CASSLPVVDSPLHF. The CDR3 DNA reads TGTGCCAGCAGCTTGCCTGTTGTAGATTCACCCCTCCACTTT.

The chain recombines TRBV5-8 with TRBJ1-6; 10 positions agree with TRBD1. The CDR3 length is 14 residues. The germline CDR1 and CDR2 sequences are SGHTS and YDEGEE. With V trimmed by 5 bases and J by 8 bases, 4 bases remained unmatched. CDR3 amino acids: CASSTGTGDSPLHF. The CDR3 coding sequence is TGTGCCAGCAGTACCGGGACAGGGGATTCACCCCTCCACTTT.

The chain uses TRBV6-2 or TRBV6-3 and TRBJ1-2; D call uncertain. The CDR3 contains 12 residues. With 4 bases removed from V and 2 bases from J, the gap between germline ends came to 5 bases. Germline CDR1 MNHEY, CDR2 SVGEGT. CDR3 loop: CASSFGNYGYTF. The DNA for the CDR3 is TGTGCCAGCAGTTTTGGCAACTATGGCTACACCTTC.